These 22 T cell receptor beta chains came from one sample sequenced in a study of memory CD4+ T cells and cytomegalovirus serostatus. The sort gate was single viable CD3+CD4+CD8-CD45RO+ cells for memory CD4+ T cells. TCRdb keeps only in-frame clones here, not all; method: immunoSEQ multiplex PCR. The sample shows 35,000 to 55,000 clones, around 80% of them seen only once. The material sequenced was memory CD4+ T cells from blood. The receptors shown here come from an adult in good health and CMV-seronegative.

This sequence joins TRBV5-4 and TRBJ2-3; possible D gene TRBD1, 5 bases. Trimming shortened V by 0 bases and J by 4 bases, and 6 bases separated the two germline ends. CDR1 and CDR2 from the germline V gene are SGHNT and YYREEE (reference sequence). This CDR3 is built from 13 residues. CDR3 bases: TGTGCCAGCAGCTTGGAGGGGTCAGATACGCAGTATTTT. It specifies CASSLEGSDTQYF.

The chain is built from TRBV7-8 and TRBJ1-5, with D possibly being TRBD1 (6 bases). V lost 4 bases and J 3 bases, leaving 10 bases between the germline ends. CDR1 is SGHVS and CDR2 is FQNEAQ in the germline V gene. The CDR3 has 14 residues. CDR3 amino acids: CASSSRDNNQPQHF. CDR3 DNA sequence: TGTGCCAGCAGCTCCCGGGACAACAATCAGCCCCAGCATTTT.

The gene calls are TRBV7-2 and TRBJ1-5; D remains unclear. V lost 6 bases to trimming and J lost 0 bases, with 6 bases between them. Germline V gives CDR1 SGHTA, CDR2 FQGNSA. The CDR3 has 13 amino acids. CDR3 sequence (DNA): TGTGCCAGCAGTCCTTATAGCAATCAGCCCCAGCATTTT. Translating gives CASSPYSNQPQHF.

The chain has TRBV5-1 and TRBJ1-1; tentative D call: TRBD1 (6 bases). Germline V CDR1 and CDR2: SGHRS, YFSETQ. The CDR3 runs to 16 residues. V was shortened by 3 bases and J by 2 bases, with 17 bases between the two germline ends. As DNA, the CDR3 is TGCGCCAGCAGCTGGGGGGTAGGACAGTTAAACACTGAAGCTTTCTTT. Amino acids: CASSWGVGQLNTEAFF.

The chain has TRBV28 and TRBJ1-2, with D possibly matching TRBD1 (6 bases). This CDR3 is built from 14 residues. Germline CDR1 and CDR2: MDHEN and SYDVKM. Trimming cost V 5 bases and J 8 bases, with 18 bases left between them. The CDR3: CASSAPRDMQGYTF. The CDR3 DNA reads as TGTGCCAGCAGTGCACCCCGGGACATGCAAGGCTACACCTTC.

V usage is TRBV20-1 and J usage is TRBJ2-5; 9 bases are a match to TRBD2. The CDR3 length is 11 residues. Germline V gene sequence: CDR1 DFQATT, CDR2 SNEGSKA (reference sequence). V gave up 1 base and J gave up 11 bases; unmatched junction bases: 2. The CDR3 DNA sequence: TGCAGTGCTAGAGGCCTAGCGGGACAGTACTTC. It specifies CSARGLAGQYF.

The table lists this clone with a count of one. V gene TRBV6-1 combines with J gene TRBJ2-7; the D gene is possibly TRBD1 (5 bases). The CDR3 sequence is 15 residues long. Deletions cut 3 bases from V and 0 bases from J, with 12 bases between. Germline CDR1 and CDR2: MNHNS and SASEGT. The CDR3 here is CASSDLTGLSYEQYF. The CDR3 coding sequence is TGTGCCAGCAGTGATTTAACAGGCCTCTCCTACGAGCAGTACTTC.

The V gene is TRBV5-6, the J gene TRBJ2-7, with 10 bases lining up with TRBD1. The germline V gene has CDR1 SGHDT and CDR2 YYEEEE. CDR3 length equals 15 residues. V shed 3 bases and J 3 bases; nucleotides not matched to a gene: 6. The CDR3 DNA sequence: TGTGCCAGCAGCTCGGACAGGGGGTTACTCTACGAGCAGTACTTC. Its translation: CASSSDRGLLYEQYF.

This chain connects TRBV6-4 to TRBJ1-1; possibly TRBD1 for D (6 bases). The V and J ends lost 6 bases and 0 bases respectively, with 11 bases between them. CDR1 is MRHNA, CDR2 SNTAGT, per germline. CDR3 length equals 14 residues. The CDR3 loop reads CASRQGWMNTEAFF. CDR3 coding DNA: TGTGCCAGCAGGCAGGGGTGGATGAACACTGAAGCTTTCTTT.

Here the CDR3 DNA reads TGTGCCAGCAGCCCCAGTGGGCGCTTCAATCAGCCCCAGCATTTT. Translation: CASSPSGRFNQPQHF. The rearrangement joins TRBV16 to TRBJ1-5; D remains unclear. Deletions cut 4 bases from V and 3 bases from J, with 13 bases between. The CDR3 extends over 15 amino acids. Germline V gene sequence: CDR1 KGHSY, CDR2 FQNENV.

This clone has only one observation. The CDR3 loop is CASTPRVGQAGIYEQYF. The CDR3 DNA follows: TGTGCCAGCACCCCAAGAGTGGGACAGGCGGGAATATACGAGCAGTACTTC. This chain connects TRBV21-1 to TRBJ2-7; TRBD1 was called by the table and not checked on the DNA. TRBV21-1 has pseudogene status. This CDR3 is 17 amino acids long.

The rearrangement uses TRBV7-2 and TRBJ2-5; 8 nucleotides match TRBD1. Trimming took 4 bases from V and 7 from J; bases not matched to a gene: 8. The CDR3 extends over 14 amino acids. Germline assignment: CDR1 SGHTA and CDR2 FQGNSA. The CDR3 sequence: CASSSPDRGGTQYF. The CDR3 bases are TGTGCCAGCAGCTCTCCCGACAGGGGTGGGACCCAGTACTTC.

The chain is built from TRBV11-2 and TRBJ1-1; possibly TRBD1 for D (5 bases). This CDR3 contains 15 residues. Trimming left V 3 bases short and J 3 bases short, with 14 bases between. The germline V gene has CDR1 SGHAT and CDR2 FQNNGV. The CDR3 is CASSFGGEGYTEAFF. The DNA of the CDR3 is TGTGCCAGCAGCTTCGGGGGAGAAGGGTACACTGAAGCTTTCTTT.

This clone was seen just once. The J gene is TRBJ2-5, the V gene TRBV28, with TRBD2 matching 11 bases. V was pared by 3 bases and J by 2 bases, with 5 bases of the junction left unmatched. CDR3 length: 16 amino acids. CDR1 MDHEN and CDR2 SYDVKM come from the germline V gene. CDR3 DNA: TGTGCCAGCAGTTTTCCAGGGACTAGCGGTCAAGAGACCCAGTACTTC. Protein product: CASSFPGTSGQETQYF.

The genes are TRBV5-1 and TRBJ2-5; D is possibly TRBD1 (5 bases). The germline V gene has CDR1 SGHRS and CDR2 YFSETQ. Trimming took 0 bases from V and 4 from J, leaving 13 bases between them. This CDR3 has 15 residues. The CDR3 DNA follows: TGCGCCAGCAGCTTGGACAGGCGCGGATTAGAGACCCAGTACTTC. The encoded protein is CASSLDRRGLETQYF.

The chain combines TRBV7-3 with TRBJ2-5; D is possibly TRBD2 (5 bases). The germline CDR1 and CDR2 sequences are SGHTA and FQGTGA. The V end lost 5 bases, the J end lost 5 bases, and 15 bases lay between the germline ends. The CDR3 has 14 residues. The CDR3 loop reads CASSLSGFGETQYF. Written as DNA, the CDR3 is TGTGCCAGCAGCCTTTCGGGGTTCGGGGAGACCCAGTACTTC.

V usage is TRBV30 and J usage is TRBJ2-2; D possibly corresponds to TRBD1 (5 bases). CDR1 and CDR2 (germline): GTSNPN, SVGIG (reference sequence). The CDR3 runs 13 residues. Trimming removed 2 bases from V and 6 bases from J, with 10 bases in between. Written as DNA, the CDR3 is TGTGCCTGGAGTCGTGGGGCAGCCGGGGAGCTGTTTTTT. Its protein product is CAWSRGAAGELFF.

This rearrangement joins TRBV20-1 to TRBJ1-1; perhaps TRBD1 as D (6 bases). V was shortened by 6 bases and J by 5 bases, with 7 bases between the two germline ends. In germline, CDR1 is DFQATT, CDR2 SNEGSKA (reference sequence). The CDR3 loop spans 10 amino acids. The CDR3: CSAGQTEAFF. The CDR3 DNA is TGCAGTGCCGGACAGACTGAAGCTTTCTTT.

The rearrangement joins TRBV30 to TRBJ1-1; D unclear. V was cut by 3 bases and J by 0 bases, with 5 bases left in between. The CDR3 has 12 residues. Germline V gene sequence: CDR1 GTSNPN, CDR2 SVGIG (reference sequence). The CDR3 loop is CAWRQLNTEAFF. The CDR3 nucleotides are TGTGCCTGGAGACAGCTGAACACTGAAGCTTTCTTT.

The chain employs TRBV11-2 and TRBJ1-1; 7 bases agree with TRBD1. Trimming removed 3 bases from V and 7 bases from J; junction bases left unmatched: 5. Germline loops: CDR1 SGHAT, CDR2 FQNNGV. This CDR3 region has 13 residues. CDR3 amino acids: CASSFNRDSEAFF. The CDR3 DNA reads as TGTGCCAGCAGCTTCAACCGGGACAGTGAAGCTTTCTTT.

V and J are TRBV10-3 and TRBJ2-7; TRBD1 matches 9 bases. Germline V CDR1 and CDR2: ENHRY, SYGVKD. The V segment lost 4 bases and the J segment 2 bases; nucleotides outside the gene matches: 6. CDR3 length: 15 residues. The CDR3 sequence is CAISGRGTGTYEQYF. The CDR3 nucleotides read TGTGCCATCAGTGGGAGAGGGACAGGGACCTACGAGCAGTACTTC.

The CDR3 DNA reads TGTGCCAGCAGCCCCATAGGTCGGACTGCCTCCTACGAGCAGTACTTC. Amino acids: CASSPIGRTASYEQYF. The chain employs TRBV11-2 and TRBJ2-7, with D possibly matching TRBD2 (5 bases). Trimming pared 5 bases from V and 0 bases from J, leaving 17 bases between. From germline, CDR1 is SGHAT and CDR2 FQNNGV. This CDR3 has 16 residues.